This T cell receptor (beta chain) was recorded in a study of blood T cell repertoires in COVID-19. Which cohort a participant joined came from the clinical history participants gave. A case of COVID-19 had been met by exposed participants within 2 weeks before study entry. Measured with immunoSEQ multiplex PCR; TCRdb has only the in-frame clones, and not every one. Of fewer than 250,000 clones in the sample, about four fifths were seen once. Deletions cut 5 bases from V and 6 bases from J, with 11 bases between. Germline assignment: CDR1 SGHTA and CDR2 FQGTGA. This CDR3 contains 13 residues. The chain joins TRBV7-3 to TRBJ1-5, with D unclear. The sample taken for sequencing was PBMCs or T cells enriched from blood (not recorded which). This clonotype was obtained from a woman in her forties who had been exposed to COVID-19. Written as DNA, the CDR3 is TGTGCCAGCAGCAGCGACGAGGGTCAGCCCCAGCATTTT. Protein product: CASSSDEGQPQHF.